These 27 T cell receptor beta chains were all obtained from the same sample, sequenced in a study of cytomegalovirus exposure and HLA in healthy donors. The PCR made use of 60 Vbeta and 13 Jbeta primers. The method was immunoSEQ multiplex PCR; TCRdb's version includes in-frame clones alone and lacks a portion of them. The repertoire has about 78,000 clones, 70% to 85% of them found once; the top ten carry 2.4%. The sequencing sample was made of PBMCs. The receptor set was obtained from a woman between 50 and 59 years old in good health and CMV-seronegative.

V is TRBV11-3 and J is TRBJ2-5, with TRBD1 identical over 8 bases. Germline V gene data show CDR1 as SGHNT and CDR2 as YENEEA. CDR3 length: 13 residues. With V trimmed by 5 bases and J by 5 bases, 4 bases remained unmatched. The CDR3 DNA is TGTGCCAGCAGCGCAGGGGGCCGGGAGACCCAGTACTTC. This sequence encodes CASSAGGRETQYF.

The CDR3 DNA follows: TGTGCCAGCAGTGTTCCGGGGAGGACAGGTACTGAAGCTTTCTTT. It codes for CASSVPGRTGTEAFF. The chain is built from TRBV2 and TRBJ1-1; the match to TRBD1 covers 7 bases. The CDR3 length is 15 residues. V was pared by 4 bases and J by 5 bases, with 10 bases of the junction left unmatched. Germline lookup yields CDR1 SNHLY and CDR2 FYNNEI.

The CDR3 DNA reads as TGTGCCAGCAGCCCGGGGACAGAGTATGAAAAACTGTTTTTT. It encodes CASSPGTEYEKLFF. V and J are TRBV9 and TRBJ1-4, with TRBD1 matching 7 bases. The CDR3 sequence is 14 residues long. Trimming cost V 4 bases and J 6 bases; bases outside gene matches: 6. Germline lookup yields CDR1 SGDLS and CDR2 YYNGEE. Supplemented by reference TRBV9 and TRBJ1-4, the full variable domain reads DSGVTQTPKHLITATGQRVTLRCSPRSGDLSVYWYQQSLDQGLQFLIQYYNGEERAKGNILERFSAQQFPDLHSELNLSSLELGDSALYFCASSPGTEYEKLFFGSGTQLSVL.

CDR3 bases: TGTGCCAGCATGGGGGTAGCGGGGGGGTACAATGAGCAGTTCTTC. Its translation is CASMGVAGGYNEQFF. The rearrangement joins TRBV2 to TRBJ2-1; 11 bases match TRBD2. The germline CDR1 and CDR2 sequences are SNHLY and FYNNEI. The J segment lost 4 bases and the V segment lost 7 bases, leaving 6 bases of the junction unmatched. The CDR3 sequence is 15 residues long.

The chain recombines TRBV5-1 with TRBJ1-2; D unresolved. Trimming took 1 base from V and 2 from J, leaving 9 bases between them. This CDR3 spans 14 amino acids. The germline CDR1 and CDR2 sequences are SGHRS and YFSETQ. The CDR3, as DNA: TGCGCCAGCAGCTTGATCGCCACAAACTATGGCTACACCTTC. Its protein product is CASSLIATNYGYTF. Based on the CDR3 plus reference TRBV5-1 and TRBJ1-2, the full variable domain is KAGVTQTPRYLIKTRGQQVTLSCSPISGHRSVSWYQQTPGQGLQFLFEYFSETQRNKGNFPGRFSGRQFSNSRSEMNVSTLELGDSALYLCASSLIATNYGYTFGSGTRLTVV.

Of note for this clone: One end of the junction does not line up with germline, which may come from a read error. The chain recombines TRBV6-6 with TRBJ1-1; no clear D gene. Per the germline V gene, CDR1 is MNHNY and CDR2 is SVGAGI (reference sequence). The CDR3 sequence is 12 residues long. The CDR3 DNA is TGCGCTACCCGGATAGGAGACACTGAAGCTTTCTTT. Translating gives CATRIGDTEAFF.

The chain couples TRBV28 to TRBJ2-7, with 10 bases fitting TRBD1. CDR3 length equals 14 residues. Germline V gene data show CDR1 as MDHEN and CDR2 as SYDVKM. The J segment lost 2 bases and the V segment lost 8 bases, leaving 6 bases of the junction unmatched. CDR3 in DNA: TGTGCCAGCGGGAGACAGGGGGCCGCCTACGAGCAGTACTTC. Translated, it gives CASGRQGAAYEQYF.

The CDR3 region has the DNA TGTGCCAGCAGCAAAAGATCCGTCGTACGGCCATACTACGAGCAGTACGTC. Amino acids: CASSKRSVVRPYYEQYV. This rearrangement joins TRBV21-1 to TRBJ2-7; TRBD2 reflects the table's D call only, with no check against the DNA. TRBV21-1 is classified as a pseudogene. The CDR3 has 17 amino acids.

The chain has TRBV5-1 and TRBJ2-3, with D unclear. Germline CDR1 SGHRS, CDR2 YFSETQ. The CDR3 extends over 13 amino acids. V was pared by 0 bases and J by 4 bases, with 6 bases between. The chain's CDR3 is CASSLEPSDTQYF. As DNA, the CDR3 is TGCGCCAGCAGCTTGGAGCCGTCAGATACGCAGTATTTT.

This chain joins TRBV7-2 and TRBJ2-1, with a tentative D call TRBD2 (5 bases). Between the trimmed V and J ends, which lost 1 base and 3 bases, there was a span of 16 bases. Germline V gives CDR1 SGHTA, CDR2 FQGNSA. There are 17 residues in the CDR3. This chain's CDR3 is CASSLDRGLDLYNEQFF. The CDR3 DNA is TGTGCCAGCAGCTTAGATCGCGGGCTCGATCTCTACAATGAGCAGTTCTTC.

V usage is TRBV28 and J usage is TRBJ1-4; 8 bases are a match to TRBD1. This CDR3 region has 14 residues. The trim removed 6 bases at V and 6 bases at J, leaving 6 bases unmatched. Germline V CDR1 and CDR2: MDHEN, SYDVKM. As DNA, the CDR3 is TGTGCCAGCAGGTACAGGGGGGGTGATGAAAAACTGTTTTTT. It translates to CASRYRGGDEKLFF.

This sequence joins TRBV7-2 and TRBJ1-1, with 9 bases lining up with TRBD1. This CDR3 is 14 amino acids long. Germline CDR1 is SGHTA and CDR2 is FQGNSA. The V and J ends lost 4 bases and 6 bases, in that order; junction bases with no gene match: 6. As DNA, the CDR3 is TGTGCCAGCAGCTCGGGACAGGGTTACGCTGAAGCTTTCTTT. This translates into CASSSGQGYAEAFF.

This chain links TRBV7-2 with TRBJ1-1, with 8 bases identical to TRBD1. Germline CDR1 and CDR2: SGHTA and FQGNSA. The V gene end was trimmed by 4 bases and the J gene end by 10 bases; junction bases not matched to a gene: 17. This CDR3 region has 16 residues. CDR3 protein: CASSWVDRGYSVGAFF. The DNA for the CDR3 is TGTGCCAGCAGCTGGGTAGACAGGGGATATTCCGTTGGAGCTTTCTTT.

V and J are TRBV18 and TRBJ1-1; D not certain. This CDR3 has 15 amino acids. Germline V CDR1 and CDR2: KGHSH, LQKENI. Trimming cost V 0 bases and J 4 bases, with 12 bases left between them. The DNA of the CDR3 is TGTGCCAGCTCACCACCGATGGGAGCGGTCACTGAAGCTTTCTTT. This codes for CASSPPMGAVTEAFF.

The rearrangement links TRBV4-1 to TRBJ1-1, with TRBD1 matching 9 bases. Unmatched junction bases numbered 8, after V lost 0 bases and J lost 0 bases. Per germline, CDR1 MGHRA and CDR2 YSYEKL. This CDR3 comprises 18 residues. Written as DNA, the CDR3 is TGCGCCAGCAGCCAAGACCGGGACAGGGTCGGGATGAACACTGAAGCTTTCTTT. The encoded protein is CASSQDRDRVGMNTEAFF.

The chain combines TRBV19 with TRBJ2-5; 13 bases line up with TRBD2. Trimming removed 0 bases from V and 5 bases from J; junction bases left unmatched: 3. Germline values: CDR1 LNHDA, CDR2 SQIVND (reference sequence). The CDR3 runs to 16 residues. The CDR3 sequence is CASSIDQLAGGETQYF. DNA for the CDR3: TGTGCCAGTAGTATAGATCAACTAGCGGGAGGGGAGACCCAGTACTTC. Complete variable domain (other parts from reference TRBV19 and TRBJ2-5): DGGITQSPKYLFRKEGQNVTLSCEQNLNHDAMYWYRQDPGQGLRLIYYSQIVNDFQKGDIAEGYSVSREKKESFPLTVTSAQKNPTAFYLCASSIDQLAGGETQYFGPGTRLLVL.

The CDR3 region has the DNA TGTGCCAGCAGCTCGCCTCCCAGGGGGACTGAAGCTTTCTTT. Translation: CASSSPPRGTEAFF. The genes are TRBV7-3 and TRBJ1-1; 7 bases are a match to TRBD1. Per the germline V gene, CDR1 is SGHTA and CDR2 is FQGTGA. The CDR3 extends over 14 amino acids. The V and J ends lost 4 bases and 5 bases, in that order; junction bases with no gene match: 7. The full variable domain, with the rest looked up from reference TRBV7-3 and TRBJ1-1, is GAGVSQTPSNKVTEKGKYVELRCDPISGHTALYWYRQSLGQGPEFLIYFQGTGAADDSGLPNDRFFAVRPEGSVSTLKIQRTERGDSAVYLCASSSPPRGTEAFFGQGTRLTVV.

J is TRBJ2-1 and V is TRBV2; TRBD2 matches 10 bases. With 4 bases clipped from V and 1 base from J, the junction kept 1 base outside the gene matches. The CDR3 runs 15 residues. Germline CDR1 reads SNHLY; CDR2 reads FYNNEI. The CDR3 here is CASSVAGGSYNEQFF. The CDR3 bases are TGTGCCAGCAGTGTAGCGGGAGGTTCCTACAATGAGCAGTTCTTC.

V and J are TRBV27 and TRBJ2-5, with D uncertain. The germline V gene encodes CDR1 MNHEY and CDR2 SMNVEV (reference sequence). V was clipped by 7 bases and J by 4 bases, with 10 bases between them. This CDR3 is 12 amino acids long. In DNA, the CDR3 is TGTGCCAGCAACCGGGTAGGAGAGACCCAGTACTTC. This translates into CASNRVGETQYF.

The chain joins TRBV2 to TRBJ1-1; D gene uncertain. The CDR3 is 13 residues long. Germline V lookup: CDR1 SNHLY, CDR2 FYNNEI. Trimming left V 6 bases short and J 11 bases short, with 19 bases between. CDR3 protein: CASSPDGNYRAFF. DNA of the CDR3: TGTGCCAGCAGCCCAGACGGGAACTATAGGGCTTTCTTT.

In nucleotides, the CDR3 is TGTGCCAGCAGCTCCGGTCCAGGGGCCAATCAGCCCCAGCATTTT. As protein: CASSSGPGANQPQHF. The chain joins TRBV7-8 to TRBJ1-5; perhaps TRBD1 as D (6 bases). V was shortened by 4 bases and J by 3 bases, with 13 bases between the two germline ends. Germline assignment: CDR1 SGHVS and CDR2 FQNEAQ. This CDR3 comprises 15 residues.

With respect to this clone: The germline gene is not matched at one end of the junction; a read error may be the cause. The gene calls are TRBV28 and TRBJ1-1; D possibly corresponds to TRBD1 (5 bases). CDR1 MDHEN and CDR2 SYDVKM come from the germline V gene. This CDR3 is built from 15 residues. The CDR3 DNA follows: TGTGCCAGCAGTTTAGGTTGGGGCGTGAACACTGCAGCTTTCTTT. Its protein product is CASSLGWGVNTAAFF.

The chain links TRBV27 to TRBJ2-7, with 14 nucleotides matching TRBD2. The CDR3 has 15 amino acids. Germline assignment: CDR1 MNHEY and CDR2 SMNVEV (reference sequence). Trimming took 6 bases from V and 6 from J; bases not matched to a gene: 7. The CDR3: CASSPGGTSGSEQYF. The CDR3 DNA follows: TGTGCCAGCAGCCCTGGAGGGACTAGCGGGAGCGAGCAGTACTTC.

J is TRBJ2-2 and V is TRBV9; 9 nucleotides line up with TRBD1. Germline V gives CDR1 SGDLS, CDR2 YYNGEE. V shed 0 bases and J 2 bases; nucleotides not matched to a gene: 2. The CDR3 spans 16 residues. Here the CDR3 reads CASSVGDRDNTGELFF. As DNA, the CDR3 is TGTGCCAGCAGCGTAGGGGACAGGGATAACACCGGGGAGCTGTTTTTT. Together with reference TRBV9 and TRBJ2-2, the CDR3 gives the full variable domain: DSGVTQTPKHLITATGQRVTLRCSPRSGDLSVYWYQQSLDQGLQFLIQYYNGEERAKGNILERFSAQQFPDLHSELNLSSLELGDSALYFCASSVGDRDNTGELFFGEGSRLTVL.

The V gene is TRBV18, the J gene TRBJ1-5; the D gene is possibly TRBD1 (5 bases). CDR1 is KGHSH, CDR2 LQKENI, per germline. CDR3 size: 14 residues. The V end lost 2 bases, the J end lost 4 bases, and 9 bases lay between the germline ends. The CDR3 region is CASSPGQVNQPQHF. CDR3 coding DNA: TGTGCCAGCTCACCAGGACAAGTAAATCAGCCCCAGCATTTT.

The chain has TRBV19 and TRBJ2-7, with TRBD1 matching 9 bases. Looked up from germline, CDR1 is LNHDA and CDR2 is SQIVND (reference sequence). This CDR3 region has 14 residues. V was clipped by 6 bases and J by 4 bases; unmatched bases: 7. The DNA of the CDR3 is TGTGCCAGTAGCCCCGGGACAGGGCTATACGAGCAGTACTTC. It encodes CASSPGTGLYEQYF.

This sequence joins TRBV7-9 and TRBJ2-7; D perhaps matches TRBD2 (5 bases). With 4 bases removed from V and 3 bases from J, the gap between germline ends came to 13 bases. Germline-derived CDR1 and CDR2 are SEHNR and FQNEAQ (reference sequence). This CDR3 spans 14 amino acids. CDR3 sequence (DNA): TGTGCCAGCAGCTCAGTCGGGGTAATCTACGAGCAGTACTTC. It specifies CASSSVGVIYEQYF.